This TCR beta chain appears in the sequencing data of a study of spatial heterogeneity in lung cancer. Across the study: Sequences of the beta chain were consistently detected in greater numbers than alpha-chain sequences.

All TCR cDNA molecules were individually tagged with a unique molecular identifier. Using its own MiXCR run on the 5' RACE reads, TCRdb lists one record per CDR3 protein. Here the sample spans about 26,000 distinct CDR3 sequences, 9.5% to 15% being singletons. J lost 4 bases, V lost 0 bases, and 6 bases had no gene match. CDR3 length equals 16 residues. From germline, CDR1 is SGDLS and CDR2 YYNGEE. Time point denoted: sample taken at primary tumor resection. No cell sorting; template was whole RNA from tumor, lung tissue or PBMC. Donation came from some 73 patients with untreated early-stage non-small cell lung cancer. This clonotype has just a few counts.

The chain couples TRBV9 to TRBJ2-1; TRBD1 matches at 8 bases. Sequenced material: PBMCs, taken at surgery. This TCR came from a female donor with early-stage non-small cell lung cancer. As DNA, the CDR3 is TGTGCCAGCAGCGTAGACCCGGGACAGGCGTACAATGAGCAGTTCTTC. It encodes CASSVDPGQAYNEQFF.